Presented here are 28 T cell receptor beta chains from one specimen sequenced in a study of T cell responses to AZD1222 COVID-19 vaccine (dated by TCRdb to the early 2020s). Library preparation used the immunoSEQ multiplex PCR assay. Entries here come from immuneACCESS through TCRdb and include only in-frame sequences with V and J called. Some clones fail to appear in such tables; in the studies checked, an unresolved V gene covers under half of the shortfall, and the cause of the remainder is unknown. Within this sample are approximately 120,000 clones, with 75% to 90% of them counted one time only. The ten largest make up 3.5% to 4.5% of the sample. The time point label, read with the paper, signifies: about 28 days (+/-7) after the second vaccine dose. The specimen was peripheral blood, collected 28 days after the second AZD1222 dose. All receptors come from an adult who received the AZD1222 COVID-19 vaccine.

This rearrangement joins TRBV5-5 to TRBJ2-3; TRBD2 aligns across 9 bases. CDR3 length: 15 amino acids. Germline V gene lookup returns CDR1 SGHKS and CDR2 YYEKEE (reference sequence). V lost 5 bases and J lost 5; bases outside the gene matches: 9. The CDR3 here is CASRGFSGGEDTQYF. The DNA for the CDR3 is TGTGCCAGCAGGGGATTTAGCGGGGGAGAAGATACGCAGTATTTT.

This clone was detected many times. The chain recombines TRBV18 with TRBJ2-2, with a possible D match to TRBD1 (6 bases). Germline loops: CDR1 KGHSH, CDR2 LQKENI. The CDR3 has 16 amino acids. Trimming cost V 6 bases and J 2 bases, with 16 bases left between them. As DNA, the CDR3 is TGTGCCAGCTCTACCCAGGGGACATCCAACACCGGGGAGCTGTTTTTT. Its protein is CASSTQGTSNTGELFF.

Remarks on this clone: Other nucleotide sequences from this sample produce the same CDR3. CDR3: CASSHGQTYGYTF. The CDR3 DNA sequence: TGTGCCAGCAGCCATGGCCAGACCTATGGCTACACCTTC. The gene calls are TRBV3-1 (or the pseudogene TRBV3-2) and TRBJ1-2; no reliable D call. In germline, CDR1 is LGHDT, CDR2 YNNKEL (reference sequence). V was cut by 3 bases and J by 4 bases, with 9 bases left in between. The CDR3 consists of 13 residues.

This rearrangement joins TRBV2 to TRBJ1-1; no definite D call. Trimming stripped 8 bases from V and 8 bases from J, with 9 bases between. CDR3 length equals 10 residues. Germline V gives CDR1 SNHLY, CDR2 FYNNEI. The CDR3 DNA is TGTGCCAGCCGAGGAGGCGAAGCTTTCTTT. This gives the protein CASRGGEAFF. The full variable domain, with the rest looked up from reference TRBV2 and TRBJ1-1, is EPEVTQTPSHQVTQMGQEVILRCVPISNHLYFYWYRQILGQKVEFLVSFYNNEISEKSEIFDDQFSVERPDGSNFTLKIRSTKLEDSAMYFCASRGGEAFFGQGTRLTVV.

The V gene is TRBV5-1, the J gene TRBJ2-3; D not certain. Germline V gene data show CDR1 as SGHRS and CDR2 as YFSETQ. CDR3 length equals 14 residues. V gave up 0 bases and J gave up 2 bases, with 7 bases separating them. CDR3: CASSLAVFTDTQYF. CDR3 coding DNA: TGCGCCAGCAGCTTGGCTGTGTTCACAGATACGCAGTATTTT.

This clone was picked up one time. The J gene is TRBJ2-3, the V gene TRBV5-4, with D tentatively TRBD2 (6 bases). With 4 bases removed from V and 5 bases from J, the gap between germline ends came to 14 bases. The CDR3 is 14 amino acids. Germline V CDR1 and CDR2: SGHNT, YYREEE (reference sequence). For the CDR3, the DNA is TGTGCCAGCAGCACACAGGAGGGGCTAGATACGCAGTATTTT. Translation: CASSTQEGLDTQYF.

The chain recombines TRBV28 with TRBJ2-6; D not resolved. This CDR3 is built from 13 residues. The V gene lost 3 bases and the J gene lost 2 bases, with 2 bases spanning the gap. From germline, CDR1 is MDHEN and CDR2 SYDVKM. CDR3 sequence: CASSFPGANVLTF. CDR3 DNA sequence: TGTGCCAGCAGTTTTCCTGGGGCCAACGTCCTGACTTTC.

This sequence joins TRBV7-2 and TRBJ2-1, with D unclear. V lost 1 base and J lost 5, with 6 bases in between. The germline V gene encodes CDR1 SGHTA and CDR2 FQGNSA. The CDR3 runs 13 residues. CDR3 amino acids: CASSLDRNNEQFF. CDR3 nucleotide sequence: TGTGCCAGCAGCTTAGACAGAAACAATGAGCAGTTCTTC.

This chain uses TRBV11-3 with TRBJ2-7, with 7 positions matching TRBD2. The ends lost 3 bases at V and 1 base at J; junction bases unmatched: 0. Germline V gene sequence: CDR1 SGHNT, CDR2 YENEEA. The CDR3 length is 13 residues. As DNA, the CDR3 is TGTGCCAGCAGCTTGGGGGGGTCCTACGAGCAGTACTTC. Protein product: CASSLGGSYEQYF.

CDR3 protein: CASKEAADSREETQYF. CDR3 bases: TGTGCCAGCAAGGAAGCGGCGGACTCGCGGGAAGAGACCCAGTACTTC. The chain is built from TRBV27 and TRBJ2-5; TRBD2 is a possible D gene (5 bases). V lost 7 bases, J lost 3 bases, and 21 bases lay in between. The CDR3 loop spans 16 amino acids. Looked up from germline, CDR1 is MNHEY and CDR2 is SMNVEV (reference sequence).

This sequence joins TRBV3-1 (or the pseudogene TRBV3-2) and TRBJ2-2, with 9 bases aligning to TRBD2. J was trimmed by 6 bases and V by 3 bases; bases with no gene match: 11. CDR1 and CDR2 from the germline V gene are LGHDT and YNNKEL (reference sequence). The CDR3 is 17 residues long. DNA for the CDR3: TGTGCCAGCAGCCACTTTGGCCAGCGGGGGGCCGCCGGGGAGCTGTTTTTT. Encoded protein: CASSHFGQRGAAGELFF.

CDR3 coding DNA: TGTGCCTACAGAATGAACACTGAAGCTTTCTTT. Its translation is CAYRMNTEAFF. The gene calls are TRBV30 and TRBJ1-1; no reliable D call. Trimming took 7 bases from V and 0 from J, leaving 6 bases between them. Germline lookup yields CDR1 GTSNPN and CDR2 SVGIG (reference sequence). This CDR3 region has 11 residues.

The chain carries TRBV5-1 and TRBJ2-5, with 7 bases lining up with TRBD2. V dropped 6 bases and J dropped 2; count of bases not matched to a gene: 4. The CDR3 length is 13 residues. CDR1 is SGHRS and CDR2 is YFSETQ in the germline V gene. The DNA for the CDR3 is TGCGCCAGCAACCCCGGGGGGCAAGAGACCCAGTACTTC. Translating gives CASNPGGQETQYF.

This clone came up once. The genes are TRBV19 and TRBJ1-2; 10 bases agree with TRBD1. The V and J ends lost 10 bases and 0 bases, in that order; junction bases with no gene match: 5. Per the germline V gene, CDR1 is LNHDA and CDR2 is SQIVND (reference sequence). The CDR3 runs 14 residues. CDR3 nucleotide sequence: TGTGCCACGGACGACAGGGGGCCTAACTATGGCTACACCTTC. This gives the protein CATDDRGPNYGYTF.

This chain connects TRBV6-1 to TRBJ1-3, with D perhaps matching TRBD1 (6 bases). The CDR3 is 14 residues long. Trimming pared 3 bases from V and 4 bases from J, leaving 10 bases between. From germline, CDR1 is MNHNS and CDR2 SASEGT. This chain's CDR3 is CASSEWGPGNTIYF. The CDR3 region has the DNA TGTGCCAGCAGTGAGTGGGGGCCCGGAAACACCATATATTTT.

This rearrangement joins TRBV12-3 or TRBV12-4 to TRBJ2-1; no clear D gene. The CDR3 totals 12 residues. Trimming stripped 3 bases from V and 5 bases from J, with 5 bases between. The DNA of the CDR3 is TGTGCCAGCAGTTTGACGGACAATGAGCAGTTCTTC. Encoded protein: CASSLTDNEQFF.

The chain joins TRBV5-1 to TRBJ1-2; D is undetermined. Germline CDR1 and CDR2: SGHRS and YFSETQ. The V end was cut by 0 bases, the J end by 6 bases, with 12 bases between. The CDR3 runs to 14 residues. Here the CDR3 reads CASSLARGGNGYTF. The CDR3 bases are TGCGCCAGCAGCTTGGCCCGGGGAGGGAATGGCTACACCTTC.

In its sample, this clone was seen a few times. The chain joins TRBV7-9 to TRBJ1-4; a weak D match, TRBD1 (5 bases). Germline V gene sequence: CDR1 SEHNR, CDR2 FQNEAQ (reference sequence). Trimming stripped 6 bases from V and 5 bases from J, with 7 bases between. The CDR3 contains 12 residues. The CDR3 is CASRWDNEKLFF. The CDR3 DNA follows: TGTGCCAGCAGATGGGACAATGAAAAACTGTTTTTT. Drawing the rest from reference TRBV7-9 and TRBJ1-4, the complete variable domain is DTGVSQNPRHKITKRGQNVTFRCDPISEHNRLYWYRQTLGQGPEFLTYFQNEAQLEKSRLLSDRFSAERPKGSFSTLEIQRTEQGDSAMYLCASRWDNEKLFFGSGTQLSVL.

The chain is built from TRBV2 and TRBJ1-6; D unclear. Trimming removed 2 bases from V and 9 bases from J, with 8 bases in between. Germline CDR1 reads SNHLY; CDR2 reads FYNNEI. This CDR3 comprises 13 residues. In nucleotides, the CDR3 is TGTGCCAGCAGTGAATTGGAGGCTTCACCCCTCCACTTT. Its translation: CASSELEASPLHF.

The rearrangement links TRBV18 to TRBJ1-5, with 7 bases lining up with TRBD1. The CDR3 contains 16 residues. Germline CDR1 is KGHSH and CDR2 is LQKENI. Unmatched junction bases numbered 8, after V lost 0 bases and J lost 6 bases. The CDR3 spells CASSPPTGGQLQPQHF. CDR3 sequence (DNA): TGTGCCAGCTCACCACCGACTGGGGGACAGCTTCAGCCCCAGCATTTT.

The chain recombines TRBV3-1 (or the pseudogene TRBV3-2) with TRBJ2-1; 8 nucleotides agree with TRBD1. CDR1 LGHDT and CDR2 YNNKEL come from the germline V gene (reference sequence). The CDR3 has 15 amino acids. Trimming took 1 base from V and 4 from J; bases not matched to a gene: 3. The CDR3 nucleotides read TGTGCCAGCAGCCAAGCAGGGGGCCCGTACAATGAGCAGTTCTTC. It yields the protein CASSQAGGPYNEQFF.

The chain has TRBV7-3 and TRBJ2-5; maybe TRBD2 (6 bases). The CDR3 covers 15 residues. Trimming cost V 6 bases and J 2 bases, with 16 bases left between them. Germline CDR1 SGHTA, CDR2 FQGTGA. This CDR3 is CASRERAGEQETQYF. CDR3 DNA: TGTGCCAGCAGGGAGCGAGCGGGTGAGCAAGAGACCCAGTACTTC.

The chain couples TRBV7-2 to TRBJ2-7, with 10 nucleotides matching TRBD1. The CDR3 spans 16 residues. Germline V gene sequence: CDR1 SGHTA, CDR2 FQGNSA. V was pared by 5 bases and J by 7 bases, with 14 bases of the junction left unmatched. The CDR3 here is CASSHGTGVLKGEQYF. The CDR3 nucleotides are TGTGCCAGCAGCCACGGGACAGGGGTCTTGAAGGGGGAGCAGTACTTC.

The chain couples TRBV29-1 to TRBJ1-4, with no clear D. CDR1 and CDR2 from the germline V gene are SQVTM and ANQGSEA. Trimming left V 6 bases short and J 2 bases short, with 13 bases between. CDR3 length equals 14 residues. In DNA, the CDR3 is TGCAGCGTATCACCCCGTACGACTAATGAAAAACTGTTTTTT. This encodes CSVSPRTTNEKLFF.

This clone has only one observation. The chain has TRBV7-6 and TRBJ2-3; 9 positions match TRBD1. Trimming cost V 0 bases and J 5 bases; bases outside gene matches: 3. The germline V gene has CDR1 SGHVS and CDR2 FNYEAQ. The CDR3 has 15 amino acids. CDR3 sequence: CASSLAGTGKDTQYF. In DNA form, the CDR3 reads TGTGCCAGCAGCTTAGCCGGGACAGGGAAAGATACGCAGTATTTT.

J is TRBJ2-2 and V is TRBV3-1 (or the pseudogene TRBV3-2); D call uncertain. CDR3 length: 14 residues. V was cut by 1 base and J by 1 base, with 4 bases left in between. The germline V gene has CDR1 LGHDT and CDR2 YNNKEL (reference sequence). The CDR3 DNA is TGTGCCAGCAGCCAAGTCCAGAACACCGGGGAGCTGTTTTTT. Its translation: CASSQVQNTGELFF.

This sequence joins TRBV27 and TRBJ2-3; D possibly corresponds to TRBD1 (6 bases). CDR3 size: 15 residues. CDR1 is MNHEY and CDR2 is SMNVEV in the germline V gene (reference sequence). V dropped 5 bases and J dropped 6 bases, with 18 bases sitting between them. CDR3 sequence reads: CASSRTGSSYDTQYF. In DNA form, the CDR3 reads TGTGCCAGCAGTCGAACAGGGTCGTCGTACGATACGCAGTATTTT.

The chain carries TRBV12-3 or TRBV12-4 and TRBJ1-2; D is undetermined. The CDR3 is made up of 12 amino acids. V lost 5 bases and J 7 bases, leaving 11 bases between the germline ends. This chain's CDR3 is CASSPGSAGYTF. The CDR3 DNA sequence: TGTGCCAGCAGTCCCGGATCGGCTGGCTACACCTTC.